The present T cell receptor beta chain was sequenced within a study of blood T cell repertoires in COVID-19. Membership in each cohort depended on participant-reported clinical history. Those designated as exposed participants met a COVID-19 case within 2 weeks before study entry. Some clones are missing from TCRdb's copy, which holds only in-frame ones; the method was immunoSEQ multiplex PCR. The data show about 280,000 clones, approximately 89% seen once. This CDR3 has 12 residues. Germline V gene data show CDR1 as SGHVS and CDR2 as FQNEAQ. Unmatched junction bases numbered 3, after V lost 5 bases and J lost 5 bases.

The sequenced sample consisted of PBMCs or T cells enriched from blood (not recorded which). The genes are TRBV7-8 and TRBJ2-7, with TRBD2 matching over 7 bases. The sequence derives from a man aged 35 to 55 who had been exposed to COVID-19. The CDR3 nucleotides read TGTGCCAGCAGCCCAACTAGCGACGAGCAGTACTTC. The encoded protein is CASSPTSDEQYF.